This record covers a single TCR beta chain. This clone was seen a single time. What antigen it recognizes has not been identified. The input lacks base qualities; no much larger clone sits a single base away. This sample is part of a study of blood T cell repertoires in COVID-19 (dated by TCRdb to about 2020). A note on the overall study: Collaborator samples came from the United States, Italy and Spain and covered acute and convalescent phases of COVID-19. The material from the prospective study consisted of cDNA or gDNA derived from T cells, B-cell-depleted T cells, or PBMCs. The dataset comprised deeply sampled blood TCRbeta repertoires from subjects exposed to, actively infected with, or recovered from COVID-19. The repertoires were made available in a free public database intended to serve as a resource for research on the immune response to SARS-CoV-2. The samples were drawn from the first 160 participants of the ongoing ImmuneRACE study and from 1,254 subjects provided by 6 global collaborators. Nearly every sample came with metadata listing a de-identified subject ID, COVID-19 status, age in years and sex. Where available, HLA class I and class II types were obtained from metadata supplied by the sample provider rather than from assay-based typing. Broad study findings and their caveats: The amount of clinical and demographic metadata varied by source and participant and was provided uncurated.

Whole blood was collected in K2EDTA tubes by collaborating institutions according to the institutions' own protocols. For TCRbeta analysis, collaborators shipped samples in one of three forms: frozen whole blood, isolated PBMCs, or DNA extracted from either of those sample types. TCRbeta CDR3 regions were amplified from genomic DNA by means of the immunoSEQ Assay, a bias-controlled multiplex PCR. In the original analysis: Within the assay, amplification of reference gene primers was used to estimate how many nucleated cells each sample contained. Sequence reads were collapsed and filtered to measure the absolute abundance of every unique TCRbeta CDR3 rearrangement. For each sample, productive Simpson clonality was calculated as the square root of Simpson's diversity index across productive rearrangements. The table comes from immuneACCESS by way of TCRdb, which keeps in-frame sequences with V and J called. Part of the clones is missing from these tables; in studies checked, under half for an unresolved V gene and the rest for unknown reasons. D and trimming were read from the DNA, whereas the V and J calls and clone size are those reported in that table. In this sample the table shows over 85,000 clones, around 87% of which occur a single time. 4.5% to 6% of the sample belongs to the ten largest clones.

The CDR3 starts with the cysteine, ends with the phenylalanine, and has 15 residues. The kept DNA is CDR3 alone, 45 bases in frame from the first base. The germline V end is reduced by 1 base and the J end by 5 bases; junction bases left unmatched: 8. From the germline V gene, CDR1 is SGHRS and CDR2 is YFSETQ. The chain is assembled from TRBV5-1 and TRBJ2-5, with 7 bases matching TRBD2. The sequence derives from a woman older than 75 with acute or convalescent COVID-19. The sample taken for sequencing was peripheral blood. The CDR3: CASSLRGEGEETQYF. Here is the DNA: TGCGCCAGCAGCTTGCGGGGGGAAGGAGAGGAGACCCAGTACTTC.